The sequence of this T cell receptor (beta chain) was determined in a study of CD4+ T cells in melanoma. This CDR3 region has 15 residues. From germline, CDR1 is SGDLS and CDR2 YYNGEE. V lost 1 base and J 0 bases, leaving 8 bases between the germline ends. Sequencing used immunoSEQ multiplex PCR; TCRdb keeps in-frame clones, though not all of them. Here the sample spans around 130,000 clones, nearly 95% being singletons. The chain carries TRBV9 and TRBJ1-5; D ambiguous. The clonotype originates from a human donor with melanoma. As DNA, the CDR3 is TGTGCCAGCAGCGTAAGCGGATATAGCAATCAGCCCCAGCATTTT. Its translation: CASSVSGYSNQPQHF.